A single sample is the source of the 10 T cell receptor beta chains below, sequenced in a study of CD8+CD57+ T cells in acquired aplastic anemia. Profiles of TCR beta VDJ and CDR3 were generated from a genomic DNA template. TCRdb analysed the reads with MiXCR anew, one entry per CDR3 protein. This sample has approximately 81,000 distinct CDR3 sequences, with under 50% found just once. Sequenced input: sorted CD4+, CD8+, or CD8+CD57+ T cells (not recorded which) from PBMCs. The receptors here all came from a human donor in good health, serving as a control.

The rearrangement uses TRBV19 and TRBJ2-2; D ambiguous. There are 11 residues in the CDR3. V dropped 7 bases and J dropped 8 bases, with 8 bases sitting between them. The V gene's germline CDR1 is LNHDA and CDR2 SQIVND (reference sequence). The CDR3 nucleotides are TGTGCCAGTAACGAGCGTGGGGAGCTGTTTTTT. This gives the protein CASNERGELFF.

This clonotype was counted at least ten times. V and J are TRBV7-9 and TRBJ2-5; D might be TRBD1 (6 bases). The CDR3 length is 16 residues. Trimming removed 4 bases from V and 5 bases from J, with 20 bases in between. CDR1 SEHNR and CDR2 FQNEAQ come from the germline V gene (reference sequence). CDR3 residues: CASSSTHAQGWETQYF. CDR3 sequence (DNA): TGTGCCAGCAGCTCAACTCACGCACAGGGCTGGGAGACCCAGTACTTC.

This clonotype was counted only a few times. This chain links TRBV6-1 with TRBJ1-1; D not certain. The V end was cut by 10 bases, the J end by 5 bases, with 17 bases between. The germline V gene encodes CDR1 MNHNS and CDR2 SASEGT. The CDR3 loop spans 13 amino acids. The CDR3 sequence is CATPGEVGTEAFF. The CDR3, as DNA: TGTGCCACCCCCGGTGAGGTGGGGACTGAAGCTTTCTTT.

Comment on this clonotype: Germline and junction disagree at one end, which may indicate a read error. V gene TRBV29-1 combines with J gene TRBJ1-2; 8 nucleotides align to TRBD1. Germline V CDR1 and CDR2: SQVTM, ANQGSEA. The CDR3 runs 12 residues. CDR3 bases: TGCAGCGTTGACAGGGGGCCCGGCGAAGCCTTATTC. Encoded protein: CSVDRGPGEALF.

The chain employs TRBV20-1 and TRBJ2-1; possibly TRBD1 for D (6 bases). Germline lookup yields CDR1 DFQATT and CDR2 SNEGSKA (reference sequence). This CDR3 region has 15 residues. The ends were cut back, 0 bases at V and 1 base at J, with 10 bases in the middle. DNA of the CDR3: TGCAGTGCTAGAGATCGGGACAAATCCTACAATGAGCAGTTCTTC. This codes for CSARDRDKSYNEQFF.

V is TRBV19 and J is TRBJ2-5; a weak D match, TRBD2 (5 bases). The germline gives CDR1 LNHDA, CDR2 SQIVND (reference sequence). The germline V and J ends were trimmed by 5 bases and 5 bases, with 18 bases remaining between them. The CDR3 consists of 15 residues. The CDR3, as DNA: TGTGCCAGTAGTGCGGGTAGGGAAGGTTACGAGACCCAGTACTTC. The encoded protein is CASSAGREGYETQYF.

On this clonotype: An end of the junction does not agree with germline; a read error may underlie this. The chain is built from TRBV25-1 and TRBJ2-3, with D unclear. CDR1 is MGHDK, CDR2 SYGVNS, per germline. The CDR3 extends over 13 amino acids. The CDR3 DNA is TGTGCCAGCAGTGATTATAGCACAGATACGCAGTGTTTT. As protein: CASSDYSTDTQCF.

At least ten counts were recorded for this clonotype. The J gene is TRBJ2-7, the V gene TRBV20-1; TRBD2 matches 8 bases. CDR3 size: 14 residues. Trimming removed 2 bases from V and 3 bases from J; junction bases left unmatched: 6. Germline CDR1 and CDR2: DFQATT and SNEGSKA (reference sequence). In nucleotides, the CDR3 is TGCAGTGCTAGATCCGGACTAGCCGGCTACGAGCAGTACTTC. It is translated as CSARSGLAGYEQYF.

Concerning this clonotype: A clone one base away is much larger, so this may be a read error. The rearrangement uses TRBV9 and TRBJ2-1; no definite D call. Germline lookup yields CDR1 SGDLS and CDR2 YYNGEE. The CDR3 sequence is 13 residues long. This CDR3 is CACSPPLRHEQFF. CDR3 bases: TGTGCCTGCAGCCCACCGCTTCGTCATGAGCAGTTCTTC.

The chain is built from TRBV25-1 and TRBJ2-2; 10 bases agree with TRBD2. The CDR3 totals 15 residues. V was clipped by 4 bases and J by 5 bases; unmatched bases: 4. CDR1 and CDR2 (germline): MGHDK, SYGVNS. CDR3 sequence (DNA): TGTGCCAGCAGTGCCCTAGCGGGAGTGACCGGGGAGCTGTTTTTT. Its protein is CASSALAGVTGELFF.